This TCR beta chain originates from a study of monozygotic twins with inflammatory bowel disease. Overall study findings and caveats: Healthy co-twins showed greater TCRbeta diversity (inverse Simpson) than IBD patients.

Concerning this clonotype: Its cognate antigen is unknown.

Germline CDR1 reads SGHTA; CDR2 reads FQGNSA. The CDR3 contains 16 residues. Following a re-call of the 5' RACE reads, TCRdb has one entry per CDR3 protein and lacks DNA. The table for this sample gives some 160,000 distinct CDR3 sequences. This clonotype originated in a human donor with ulcerative colitis or Crohn's disease, or a healthy co-twin of an affected twin (not recorded which). The V and J genes are TRBV7-2 and TRBJ2-7; TCRdb's D call, TRBD1, is unchecked because there is no DNA. The sample was blood. The chain's CDR3 is CASSAPSGSVSYEQYF.